Each of the 29 T cell receptor beta chains below was sequenced from the same sample in a study of T cell repertoires in aging, cancer and after chemotherapy. TCR beta rearrangements were amplified from peripheral blood genomic DNA. Rearranged V-D-J TRB sequences were amplified with a mixed TRB-A/B primer pool. TCRdb used MiXCR to reprocess the multiplex PCR reads, holding one entry per CDR3 protein. This table has around 5,800 distinct CDR3 sequences, about 19% appearing once. Sequenced: blood. The receptors were gathered from a human donor with a blood cancer.

This clonotype was detected a few times. V usage is TRBV5-5 and J usage is TRBJ1-1; D ambiguous. CDR3 length: 14 amino acids. Germline CDR1 and CDR2: SGHKS and YYEKEE (reference sequence). Trimming cost V 5 bases and J 4 bases, with 15 bases left between them. The CDR3 region has the DNA TGTGCCAGCAGTCGGATGGCTCCCGCCACTGAAGCTTTCTTT. Its protein product is CASSRMAPATEAFF.

The chain recombines TRBV20-1 with TRBJ1-2; D gene ambiguous. Looked up from germline, CDR1 is DFQATT and CDR2 is SNEGSKA (reference sequence). The CDR3 runs 13 residues. The ends were cut back, 6 bases at V and 8 bases at J, with 19 bases in the middle. Here the CDR3 reads CSASIGSSRGYTF. CDR3 bases: TGCAGTGCCTCAATAGGTTCGTCCCGAGGCTACACCTTC.

The chain combines TRBV27 with TRBJ2-3; 15 bases fit TRBD2. The CDR3 totals 18 residues. The germline gives CDR1 MNHEY, CDR2 SMNVEV (reference sequence). V dropped 3 bases and J dropped 2; count of bases not matched to a gene: 6. The CDR3 reads CASSFRGLAGGPTDTQYF. In DNA, the CDR3 is TGTGCCAGCAGTTTCCGGGGACTAGCGGGGGGCCCCACAGATACGCAGTATTTT.

By its share, this clonotype is medium-sized (0.01 to 0.1%). The genes are TRBV27 and TRBJ1-1; D remains ambiguous. This CDR3 spans 13 amino acids. V was clipped by 4 bases and J by 1 base, with 7 bases between them. The germline gives CDR1 MNHEY, CDR2 SMNVEV (reference sequence). This CDR3 reads CASSYGPNTEAFF. The CDR3 bases are TGTGCCAGCAGTTACGGCCCGAACACTGAAGCTTTCTTT.

This clonotype is deemed medium-sized. The gene calls are TRBV24-1 and TRBJ2-4, with D unresolved. CDR1 KGHDR and CDR2 SFDVKD come from the germline V gene. Trimming stripped 4 bases from V and 11 bases from J, with 23 bases between. The CDR3 runs 16 residues. In DNA form, the CDR3 reads TGTGCCACCAGTGACTCCCCGACATCGGGTCCGGGCGTTCAGTACTTC. Its translation: CATSDSPTSGPGVQYF.

By share, this clonotype counts as medium-sized. The genes are TRBV19 and TRBJ1-2; tentative D call: TRBD1 (5 bases). This CDR3 region has 13 residues. V dropped 0 bases and J dropped 6 bases, with 8 bases sitting between them. Germline CDR1 is LNHDA and CDR2 is SQIVND (reference sequence). In nucleotides, the CDR3 is TGTGCCAGTAGTATAGACCCAGGGAATGGCTACACCTTC. Amino acids: CASSIDPGNGYTF.

By share, this clonotype counts as medium-sized (0.01 to 0.1%). The chain employs TRBV18 and TRBJ2-5; unclear D gene. Trimming took off 3 bases at V and 5 bases at J, with 10 bases between the two ends. Per germline, CDR1 KGHSH and CDR2 LQKENI. CDR3 length equals 13 residues. The CDR3 loop is CASSPDGRETQYF. In DNA form, the CDR3 reads TGTGCCAGCTCACCTGATGGCCGGGAGACCCAGTACTTC. The variable domain in full, with the rest retrieved from reference TRBV18 and TRBJ2-5, is NAGVMQNPRHLVRRRGQEARLRCSPMKGHSHVYWYRQLPEEGLKFMVYLQKENIIDESGMPKERFSAEFPKEGPSILRIQQVVRGDSAAYFCASSPDGRETQYFGPGTRLLVL.

The rearrangement links TRBV24-1 to TRBJ1-1; D unresolved. The CDR3 extends over 13 amino acids. The germline gives CDR1 KGHDR, CDR2 SFDVKD. Trimming cost V 2 bases and J 1 base, with 4 bases left between them. In DNA form, the CDR3 reads TGTGCCACCAGTGATTATGAGAACACTGAAGCTTTCTTT. Translated: CATSDYENTEAFF.

This clonotype was found a few times. This rearrangement joins TRBV7-9 to TRBJ1-2; weak D call: TRBD1 (5 bases). CDR3 size: 13 residues. From germline, CDR1 is SEHNR and CDR2 FQNEAQ (reference sequence). Trimming shortened V by 8 bases and J by 4 bases, and 14 bases separated the two germline ends. The CDR3 is CASEGVFGYGYTF. The CDR3 DNA reads TGTGCCAGCGAAGGGGTTTTTGGCTATGGCTACACCTTC.

By share, this clonotype ranks as medium-sized. The chain combines TRBV5-5 with TRBJ2-5, with 8 bases lining up with TRBD1. The CDR3 is 15 residues long. The germline V gene has CDR1 SGHKS and CDR2 YYEKEE (reference sequence). J was trimmed by 4 bases and V by 4 bases; bases with no gene match: 9. The chain's CDR3 is CASSVGTGGGETQYF. CDR3 nucleotides: TGTGCCAGCAGCGTAGGGACAGGAGGGGGAGAGACCCAGTACTTC. The full variable domain, completed using reference TRBV5-5 and TRBJ2-5, is DAGVTQSPTHLIKTRGQQVTLRCSPISGHKSVSWYQQVLGQGPQFIFQYYEKEERGRGNFPDRFSARQFPNYSSELNVNALLLGDSALYLCASSVGTGGGETQYFGPGTRLLVL.

In this sample, this clonotype is medium-sized. The chain has TRBV7-9 and TRBJ2-1; D possibly corresponds to TRBD2 (6 bases). The CDR3 loop spans 15 amino acids. V lost 5 bases and J 0 bases, leaving 11 bases between the germline ends. Germline V gene data show CDR1 as SEHNR and CDR2 as FQNEAQ (reference sequence). CDR3 nucleotide sequence: TGTGCCAGCAGCCCCACCGGGGGCTCCTACAATGAGCAGTTCTTC. It encodes CASSPTGGSYNEQFF. Combining the CDR3 with reference TRBV7-9 and TRBJ2-1 gives the whole variable domain DTGVSQNPRHKITKRGQNVTFRCDPISEHNRLYWYRQTLGQGPEFLTYFQNEAQLEKSRLLSDRFSAERPKGSFSTLEIQRTEQGDSAMYLCASSPTGGSYNEQFFGPGTRLTVL.

This clonotype is classed as medium-sized. The chain joins TRBV6-6 to TRBJ1-2; TRBD1 matches 8 bases. Germline V gives CDR1 MNHNY, CDR2 SVGAGI (reference sequence). This CDR3 is 15 amino acids long. Trimming cost V 2 bases and J 4 bases; bases outside gene matches: 6. CDR3 residues: CASSYPNRGSYGYTF. The CDR3 coding sequence is TGTGCCAGCAGTTACCCCAACAGGGGGAGCTATGGCTACACCTTC.

The chain is built from TRBV20-1 and TRBJ2-1; D is perhaps TRBD1 (6 bases). CDR1 and CDR2 (germline): DFQATT, SNEGSKA (reference sequence). The CDR3 contains 15 residues. The V and J ends lost 1 base and 5 bases respectively, with 15 bases between them. CDR3 DNA: TGCAGTGCTAGAGGAGGACAGACCCACAACAATGAGCAGTTCTTC. Protein product: CSARGGQTHNNEQFF.

With respect to this clonotype: This may be a read error, as it is one base from a much larger clone. V usage is TRBV7-6 and J usage is TRBJ1-1; D is undetermined. CDR3 length: 9 amino acids. Between the trimmed V and J ends, which lost 9 bases and 12 bases, there was a span of 11 bases. Germline values: CDR1 SGHVS, CDR2 FNYEAQ. CDR3 sequence: CARSPGTFF. The CDR3 nucleotides are TGTGCCAGAAGCCCGGGGACTTTCTTT.

As to this clonotype: One end of the junction does not line up with germline, which may come from a read error. The chain couples TRBV5-6 to TRBJ2-3; 9 bases align to TRBD2. The length of the CDR3 is 16 residues. The germline V gene encodes CDR1 SGHDT and CDR2 YYEEEE. Here the CDR3 DNA reads TGCGCCAGCAGCTTGATAGCGGGAGCTGATCGAGATACGCAGTATTTT. Its translation: CASSLIAGADRDTQYF.

This clonotype rates as medium-sized. This chain links TRBV18 with TRBJ1-5; D is unresolved. This CDR3 is built from 15 residues. Germline-derived CDR1 and CDR2 are KGHSH and LQKENI. V dropped 3 bases and J dropped 0 bases, with 9 bases sitting between them. Written as DNA, the CDR3 is TGTGCCAGCTCACCTGCTGAGTATAGCAATCAGCCCCAGCATTTT. Protein: CASSPAEYSNQPQHF. The whole variable domain, filled in from reference TRBV18 and TRBJ1-5, reads NAGVMQNPRHLVRRRGQEARLRCSPMKGHSHVYWYRQLPEEGLKFMVYLQKENIIDESGMPKERFSAEFPKEGPSILRIQQVVRGDSAAYFCASSPAEYSNQPQHFGDGTRLSIL.

Sample share makes this clonotype medium-sized. J is TRBJ2-3 and V is TRBV6-1; 12 nucleotides line up with TRBD2. V lost 5 bases and J lost 1; bases outside the gene matches: 1. Germline V gene sequence: CDR1 MNHNS, CDR2 SASEGT. This CDR3 has 15 amino acids. In DNA form, the CDR3 reads TGTGCCAGCAGTCGACTAGCGGGGGGCACAGATACGCAGTATTTT. It encodes CASSRLAGGTDTQYF.

By sample fraction, this clonotype is medium-sized. This rearrangement joins TRBV13 to TRBJ1-2; D is perhaps TRBD1 (5 bases). V lost 1 base and J 7 bases, leaving 16 bases between the germline ends. Germline loops: CDR1 PRHDT, CDR2 FYEKMQ (reference sequence). The CDR3 has 15 residues. In nucleotides, the CDR3 is TGTGCCAGCAGCTTAGAAAGGAGGGGTGTAAGTGGCTACACCTTC. Translation: CASSLERRGVSGYTF.

V usage is TRBV20-1 and J usage is TRBJ2-3; D is unclear. Germline V CDR1 and CDR2: DFQATT, SNEGSKA (reference sequence). The CDR3 is made up of 13 amino acids. Trimming stripped 4 bases from V and 0 bases from J, with 8 bases between. The CDR3 sequence: CSATDPSTDTQYF. The CDR3 DNA is TGCAGTGCTACAGATCCGAGCACAGATACGCAGTATTTT.

The chain links TRBV24-1 to TRBJ2-7; D is uncertain. The germline CDR1 and CDR2 sequences are KGHDR and SFDVKD. Trimming shortened V by 8 bases and J by 1 base, and 5 bases separated the two germline ends. The CDR3 runs 11 residues. The CDR3, as DNA: TGTGCCACCACAGTTTCCTACGAGCAGTACTTC. Translated, it gives CATTVSYEQYF.

V and J are TRBV27 and TRBJ1-1; 7 bases match TRBD1. After removal of 1 base from V and 0 bases from J, the junction contained 5 bases not matched to a gene. This CDR3 region has 16 residues. Germline assignment: CDR1 MNHEY and CDR2 SMNVEV (reference sequence). Written as DNA, the CDR3 is TGTGCCAGCAGTTTATTGGCCGGGACAGTGAACACTGAAGCTTTCTTT. Residues: CASSLLAGTVNTEAFF.

The chain employs TRBV4-3 and TRBJ2-1; 11 bases are shared with TRBD2. This CDR3 region has 16 residues. Germline-derived CDR1 and CDR2 are LGHNA and YSLEER. V lost 3 bases and J lost 2; bases outside the gene matches: 3. The CDR3 coding sequence is TGCGCCAGCAGCCAGACGGGACTAGCGGCCTACAATGAGCAGTTCTTC. This encodes CASSQTGLAAYNEQFF.

The V gene is TRBV7-9, the J gene TRBJ2-7; no reliable D call. Germline V gene data show CDR1 as SEHNR and CDR2 as FQNEAQ (reference sequence). The CDR3 length is 14 residues. V was pared by 3 bases and J by 0 bases, with 9 bases between. The CDR3 here is CASSFTENSYEQYF. CDR3 bases: TGTGCCAGCAGCTTTACAGAGAACTCCTACGAGCAGTACTTC.

By share, this clonotype counts as medium-sized. The chain has TRBV24-1 and TRBJ2-3; the D gene is possibly TRBD1 (7 bases). The V end lost 2 bases, the J end lost 0 bases, and 11 bases lay between the germline ends. This CDR3 is built from 16 residues. The germline CDR1 and CDR2 sequences are KGHDR and SFDVKD. This chain's CDR3 is CATSDSRGDSTDTQYF. The CDR3 DNA is TGTGCCACCAGTGATTCCAGGGGGGACAGCACAGATACGCAGTATTTT.

In this sample, this clonotype turned up a few times. The CDR3 sequence is CSASGRNTGELFF. The CDR3 region has the DNA TGCAGTGCTAGCGGACGGAACACCGGGGAGCTGTTTTTT. The genes are TRBV20-1 and TRBJ2-2; D unresolved. This CDR3 contains 13 residues. V dropped 3 bases and J dropped 1 base, with 6 bases sitting between them. Germline CDR1 is DFQATT and CDR2 is SNEGSKA (reference sequence).

This clonotype is medium-sized within its sample. The V gene is TRBV6-1, the J gene TRBJ2-2; TRBD1 matches 8 bases. In germline, CDR1 is MNHNS, CDR2 SASEGT. V lost 6 bases, J lost 2 bases, and 8 bases stayed unmatched. This CDR3 is built from 16 residues. CDR3 sequence reads: CASRAFQGANTGELFF. The DNA for the CDR3 is TGTGCCAGCAGAGCTTTTCAGGGGGCCAACACCGGGGAGCTGTTTTTT.

This chain joins TRBV7-9 and TRBJ2-7; D is unresolved. CDR1 SEHNR and CDR2 FQNEAQ come from the germline V gene (reference sequence). Trimming pared 5 bases from V and 7 bases from J, leaving 12 bases between. This CDR3 has 12 residues. CDR3 bases: TGTGCCAGCAGCCCTCTTGGTCGAGAGCAGTACTTC. Amino acids: CASSPLGREQYF.

The rearrangement joins TRBV27 to TRBJ1-2; 7 positions agree with TRBD1. Germline CDR1 is MNHEY and CDR2 is SMNVEV (reference sequence). J was trimmed by 7 bases and V by 6 bases; bases with no gene match: 8. The CDR3 sequence is 13 residues long. CDR3 region: CASSQTGRAGYTF. The CDR3 DNA reads as TGTGCCAGCAGCCAGACAGGGAGGGCTGGCTACACCTTC.

This clonotype appeared a single time. CDR3 DNA sequence: TGTGCCAGCAGCTTAAGTCTAGCGGGAGGGGCAAATGAGCAGTTCTTC. Translation: CASSLSLAGGANEQFF. The chain joins TRBV7-3 to TRBJ2-1, with 12 bases that match TRBD2. J was trimmed by 7 bases and V by 1 base; bases with no gene match: 5. This CDR3 has 16 amino acids. Germline V gene sequence: CDR1 SGHTA, CDR2 FQGTGA. The whole variable domain, remainder taken from reference TRBV7-3 and TRBJ2-1, is GAGVSQTPSNKVTEKGKYVELRCDPISGHTALYWYRQSLGQGPEFLIYFQGTGAADDSGLPNDRFFAVRPEGSVSTLKIQRTERGDSAVYLCASSLSLAGGANEQFFGPGTRLTVL.